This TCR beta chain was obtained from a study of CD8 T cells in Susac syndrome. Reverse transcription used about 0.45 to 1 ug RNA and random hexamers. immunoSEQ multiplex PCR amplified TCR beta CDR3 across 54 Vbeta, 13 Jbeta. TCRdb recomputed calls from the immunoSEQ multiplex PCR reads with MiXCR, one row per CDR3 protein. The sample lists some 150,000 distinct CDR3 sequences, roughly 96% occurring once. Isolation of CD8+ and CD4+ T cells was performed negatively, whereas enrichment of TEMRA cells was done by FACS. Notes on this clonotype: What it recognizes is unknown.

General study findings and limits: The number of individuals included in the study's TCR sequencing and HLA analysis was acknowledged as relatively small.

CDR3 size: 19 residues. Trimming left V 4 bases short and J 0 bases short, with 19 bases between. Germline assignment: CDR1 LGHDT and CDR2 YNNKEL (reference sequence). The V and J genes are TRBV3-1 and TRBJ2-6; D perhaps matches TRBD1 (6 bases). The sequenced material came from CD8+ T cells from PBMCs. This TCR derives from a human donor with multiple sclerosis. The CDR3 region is CASSPRPGQLSSGANVLTF. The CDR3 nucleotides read TGTGCCAGCAGCCCCCGCCCGGGACAACTGAGCTCTGGGGCCAACGTCCTGACTTTC.